The rows below give T cell receptor beta chains drawn from one sample of a study of CD8+ T cells in alopecia areata. Using immunoSEQ multiplex PCR, the repertoire was profiled, and TCRdb retains in-frame clones only, with some absent. Of approximately 61,000 clones listed, almost 97% are singletons. The sample in question was CD8+ T cells sorted from blood, obtained at week 0. These receptor sequences come from a human donor with alopecia areata. Both conserved end residues are part of each CDR3. D genes are given only for firm matches. Expanded clones are given a class, and other clones once, few, many or no size at all.

TRBD2	-	TRBV13	TRBJ2-3	CASSSLAGGPSGDTQYF	TGTGCCAGCAGCTCGCTAGCGGGGGGCCCCTCGGGAGATACGCAGTATTTT
-	-	TRBV2	TRBJ2-3	CASSERGWADTQYF	TGTGCCAGCAGTGAACGGGGCTGGGCAGATACGCAGTATTTT
-	-	TRBV5-4	TRBJ1-1	CASRIRGDTEAFF	TGTGCCAGCAGGATACGGGGAGACACTGAAGCTTTCTTT
-	-	TRBV6-1	TRBJ2-7	CASSESISHEQYF	TGTGCCAGCAGTGAAAGCATTAGCCACGAGCAGTACTTC
-	-	TRBV5-1	TRBJ1-1	CASSPHSNTEAFF	TGCGCCAGCAGCCCACATTCTAACACTGAAGCTTTCTTT
-	few	TRBV15	TRBJ2-1	CATSRDHRGLGVNEQFF	TGTGCCACCAGCAGAGATCATCGGGGGTTGGGGGTCAATGAGCAGTTCTTC
TRBD1	-	TRBV7-9	TRBJ1-1	CASSPRGGSGNTEAFF	TGTGCCAGCAGCCCGAGAGGGGGCTCGGGGAACACTGAAGCTTTCTTT
TRBD2	-	TRBV5-1	TRBJ2-7	CASSLEGLAGSYEQYF	TGCGCCAGCAGCTTGGAGGGACTAGCGGGGAGCTACGAGCAGTACTTC
-	-	TRBV7-6	TRBJ2-5	CASSRTPLGETQYF	TGTGCCAGCAGTAGGACCCCTCTGGGAGAGACCCAGTACTTC
-	-	TRBV4-1	TRBJ1-4	CASSQEGVGGEKLFF	TGCGCCAGCAGCCAAGAAGGGGTAGGGGGTGAAAAACTGTTTTTT
-	-	TRBV7-2	TRBJ1-2	CASSNPMKDGYTF	TGTGCCAGCAGCAATCCGATGAAGGATGGCTACACCTTC
TRBD2	-	TRBV5-1	TRBJ2-3	CASSLGAGDMDTQYF	TGCGCCAGCAGCTTGGGAGCGGGAGACATGGATACGCAGTATTTT
-	-	TRBV6-5	TRBJ2-6	CASSPSSGANVLTF	TGTGCCAGCAGCCCTAGCTCTGGGGCCAACGTCCTGACTTTC
TRBD1	-	TRBV4-1	TRBJ1-6	CASSQDRVTGVDSPLHF	TGCGCCAGCAGCCAAGATCGGGTGACAGGGGTCGATTCACCCCTCCACTTT
-	-	TRBV6-1	TRBJ2-1	CASSARDSYNEQFF	TGTGCCAGCAGCGCCAGGGACTCCTACAATGAGCAGTTCTTC
-	once	TRBV2	TRBJ2-6	CASGTGLGANVLTF	TGTGCCAGCGGAACAGGGCTGGGGGCCAACGTCCTGACTTTC
-	-	TRBV2	TRBJ1-1	CASSEWGVEAFF	TGTGCCAGCAGTGAATGGGGTGTTGAAGCTTTCTTT
-	-	TRBV2	TRBJ2-3	CASSEEVIRDTQYF	TGTGCCAGCAGTGAAGAGGTAATACGTGATACGCAGTATTTT
-	-	TRBV13	TRBJ2-1	CASSPGLSNPYNEQFF	TGTGCCAGCAGCCCCGGACTCAGCAACCCCTACAATGAGCAGTTCTTC
-	-	TRBV29-1	TRBJ1-2	CSVPGLYGYTF	TGCAGCGTTCCGGGCCTATATGGCTACACCTTC
-	-	TRBV7-3	TRBJ2-1	CASSLLNAPAYNEQFF	TGTGCCAGCAGCTTACTTAACGCCCCCGCCTACAATGAGCAGTTCTTC
-	-	TRBV30	TRBJ2-2	CAWSDPNTGELFF	TGTGCCTGGAGTGACCCGAACACCGGGGAGCTGTTTTTT
-	-	TRBV9	TRBJ2-5	CASSVDEQEQETQYF	TGTGCCAGCAGCGTAGATGAACAAGAGCAAGAGACCCAGTACTTC
TRBD2	-	TRBV29-1	TRBJ2-7	CSAGGGTYEQYF	TGCAGCGCTGGGGGGGGAACCTACGAGCAGTACTTC
-	once	TRBV6-5	TRBJ2-2	CASSYLVVGGELFF	TGTGCCAGCAGTTACCTGGTGGTAGGCGGGGAGCTGTTTTTT
TRBD2	-	TRBV29-1	TRBJ2-1	CSAPTSGGSDEQFF	TGCAGCGCACCGACTAGCGGGGGTTCCGATGAGCAGTTCTTC
TRBD1	-	TRBV19	TRBJ1-5	CASDLLQGSNQPQHF	TGTGCCAGTGACCTTTTACAGGGGAGCAATCAGCCCCAGCATTTT
TRBD2	-	TRBV7-8	TRBJ2-1	CASSLYRPSGDLNNEQFF	TGTGCCAGCAGCTTATATAGGCCTAGCGGGGATTTAAACAATGAGCAGTTCTTC
TRBD1	once	TRBV13	TRBJ1-3	CASSSYRDRGNTIYF	TGTGCCAGCAGCTCCTACCGGGACAGAGGAAACACCATATATTTT
-	-	TRBV4-2	TRBJ2-3	CASSQATGLAFTDTQYF	TGTGCCAGCAGCCAAGCCACGGGCCTAGCGTTCACAGATACGCAGTATTTT
-	-	TRBV15	TRBJ2-1	CATSRGNRYNEQFF	TGTGCCACCAGCAGAGGAAACAGATACAATGAGCAGTTCTTC
-	-	TRBV5-1	TRBJ1-2	CASSLMGSDYGYTF	TGCGCCAGCAGCTTGATGGGGTCTGACTATGGCTACACCTTC
-	-	TRBV4-1	TRBJ1-4	CASSQEGRSNEKLFF	TGCGCCAGCAGCCAAGAGGGCAGGTCTAATGAAAAACTGTTTTTT
TRBD2	few	TRBV2	TRBJ2-1	CASSVPTAGGGNEQFF	TGTGCCAGCAGTGTCCCCACAGCGGGGGGGGGCAATGAGCAGTTCTTC
TRBD2	-	TRBV27	TRBJ2-3	CASSLRSERGGGDTQYF	TGTGCCAGCAGTTTAAGGTCGGAGCGGGGTGGTGGAGATACGCAGTATTTT
TRBD1	-	TRBV4-1	TRBJ1-5	CASSAQGASNQPQHF	TGCGCCAGCAGCGCCCAGGGGGCTAGCAATCAGCCCCAGCATTTT
TRBD1	-	TRBV7-8	TRBJ1-2	CASSSPRWTGEGGYTF	TGTGCCAGCAGCTCCCCAAGGTGGACAGGAGAAGGTGGCTACACCTTC
-	-	TRBV29-1	TRBJ1-2	CSVEGKGGSPFYGYTF	TGCAGCGTTGAGGGGAAGGGAGGGTCCCCCTTCTATGGCTACACCTTC
TRBD2	-	TRBV6-5	TRBJ2-1	CASSYSSGGAHNEQFF	TGTGCCAGCAGTTACTCTAGCGGGGGGGCCCACAATGAGCAGTTCTTC
-	once	TRBV27	TRBJ2-1	CASSLWGPVTNEQFF	TGTGCCAGCAGTTTATGGGGACCTGTAACTAATGAGCAGTTCTTC
TRBD2	-	TRBV9	TRBJ2-3	CASGGETDTQYF	TGTGCCAGCGGGGGGGAAACAGATACGCAGTATTTT
-	-	TRBV11-2	TRBJ2-5	CASSLTPGGEETQYF	TGTGCCAGCAGCTTAACCCCCGGCGGCGAAGAGACCCAGTACTTC
-	-	TRBV29-1	TRBJ2-1	CSAVDYNLDNEQFF	TGCAGCGCCGTCGACTATAATTTGGACAATGAGCAGTTCTTC
TRBD2	-	TRBV4-1	TRBJ2-3	CASSHSPGGSSTDTQYF	TGCGCCAGCAGCCACTCGCCGGGGGGAAGCAGCACAGATACGCAGTATTTT
TRBD2	-	TRBV7-6	TRBJ2-5	CASSLLAGAQETQYF	TGTGCCAGCAGCTTACTAGCGGGCGCCCAAGAGACCCAGTACTTC
-	-	TRBV11-2	TRBJ2-7	CASSLPTTTGEQYF	TGTGCCAGCAGCCTACCGACCACTACGGGGGAGCAGTACTTC
-	-	TRBV27	TRBJ2-3	CASSLSAGVMTDTQYF	TGTGCCAGCAGTTTATCAGCAGGGGTCATGACAGATACGCAGTATTTT
-	-	TRBV11-2	TRBJ2-1	CASSLGPWNEQFF	TGTGCCAGCAGCTTAGGACCTTGGAATGAGCAGTTCTTC
-	-	TRBV19	TRBJ2-3	CASSKGGPYTDTQYF	TGTGCCAGTAGTAAGGGGGGACCTTACACAGATACGCAGTATTTT